These 30 T cell receptor beta chains originate from one sample sequenced in a study of cytomegalovirus exposure and HLA in healthy donors. The PCR had 60 Vbeta and 13 Jbeta primers. The assay was immunoSEQ multiplex PCR, and TCRdb's table has in-frame clones only and misses some. The data show 60,000 to 100,000 clones, and the top ten clones hold approximately 4.6%. Input material: PBMCs. The receptors were sampled from a man aged 25-45 years in good health and CMV-seronegative.

As DNA, the CDR3 is TGTGCCAGTAGCTCGACAGGGGATTCACCCCTCCACTTT. Translating gives CASSSTGDSPLHF. This rearrangement joins TRBV19 to TRBJ1-6; 8 nucleotides match TRBD1. The CDR3 length is 13 residues. The V gene end was trimmed by 6 bases and the J gene end by 8 bases; junction bases not matched to a gene: 3. Germline V gene data show CDR1 as LNHDA and CDR2 as SQIVND (reference sequence).

The V gene is TRBV7-2, the J gene TRBJ2-3; D is perhaps TRBD2 (5 bases). The CDR3 contains 15 residues. V was pared by 4 bases and J by 4 bases, with 15 bases between. Germline CDR1 and CDR2: SGHTA and FQGNSA. The CDR3 spells CASSSHSSLPDTQYF. Here the CDR3 DNA reads TGTGCCAGCAGCTCGCATTCTAGCCTCCCAGATACGCAGTATTTT. Complete variable domain (other parts from reference TRBV7-2 and TRBJ2-3): GAGVSQSPSNKVTEKGKDVELRCDPISGHTALYWYRQSLGQGLEFLIYFQGNSAPDKSGLPSDRFSAERTGGSVSTLTIQRTQQEDSAVYLCASSSHSSLPDTQYFGPGTRLTVL.

The rearrangement links TRBV29-1 to TRBJ1-1; D is uncertain. Germline V lookup: CDR1 SQVTM, CDR2 ANQGSEA. This CDR3 contains 11 residues. Trimming stripped 4 bases from V and 7 bases from J, with 10 bases between. The CDR3 nucleotides are TGCAGCGTTGGTGGCAGAAATGAAGCTTTCTTT. Its translation is CSVGGRNEAFF.

V is TRBV2 and J is TRBJ2-7; 11 bases map to TRBD2. CDR1 is SNHLY and CDR2 is FYNNEI in the germline V gene. Losses at the gene ends were 7 bases for V and 4 bases for J; bases not matched to a gene: 6. The CDR3 extends over 14 amino acids. Here the CDR3 DNA reads TGTGCCAGCATCTTACTAGCGGGAGCTTACGAGCAGTACTTC. Encoded protein: CASILLAGAYEQYF.

The rearrangement uses TRBV5-6 and TRBJ2-5, with 7 positions matching TRBD2. CDR1 is SGHDT, CDR2 YYEEEE, per germline. V trimming: 1 base; J trimming: 3 bases; junction bases outside the gene matches: 6. The CDR3 runs 15 residues. CDR3 nucleotide sequence: TGTGCCAGCAGCTTGAGGCCTAGCGGTGAAGAGACCCAGTACTTC. Its translation is CASSLRPSGEETQYF.

The rearrangement links TRBV4-1 to TRBJ2-7; possibly TRBD1 for D (6 bases). Germline values: CDR1 MGHRA, CDR2 YSYEKL. This CDR3 has 14 amino acids. The ends were cut back, 1 base at V and 6 bases at J, with 13 bases in the middle. In nucleotides, the CDR3 is TGCGCCAGCAGCCAAGCGCACAGGGCAGGCGAGCAGTACTTC. Protein product: CASSQAHRAGEQYF.

The chain has TRBV4-2 and TRBJ1-5; no reliable D call. The V end was cut by 1 base, the J end by 5 bases, with 9 bases between. The CDR3 extends over 14 amino acids. Germline V gene lookup returns CDR1 LGHNA and CDR2 YNFKEQ. The CDR3 loop is CASSQAPGYQPQHF. The CDR3 nucleotides are TGTGCCAGCAGCCAAGCTCCAGGTTATCAGCCCCAGCATTTT.

The V and J genes are TRBV6-5 and TRBJ1-6; D gene uncertain. The CDR3 spans 15 residues. The germline gives CDR1 MNHEY, CDR2 SVGAGI. V shed 0 bases and J shed 6 bases, with 9 bases lying between them. For the CDR3, the DNA is TGTGCCAGCAGTTACTCTGAGACAATTAATTCACCCCTCCACTTT. This encodes CASSYSETINSPLHF.

J is TRBJ2-7 and V is TRBV5-4; 9 bases are shared with TRBD1. V lost 3 bases to trimming and J lost 3 bases; unmatched junction nucleotides: 4. This CDR3 contains 14 residues. The germline V gene encodes CDR1 SGHNT and CDR2 YYREEE (reference sequence). The chain's CDR3 is CASSSGTGIYEQYF. The CDR3 nucleotides are TGTGCCAGCAGCTCCGGGACAGGGATCTACGAGCAGTACTTC.

The chain links TRBV18 to TRBJ2-7; 8 bases are shared with TRBD2. Germline assignment: CDR1 KGHSH and CDR2 LQKENI. This CDR3 has 17 amino acids. V shed 3 bases and J 4 bases; nucleotides not matched to a gene: 14. CDR3 coding DNA: TGTGCCAGCTCACCGGGGTTGCATGTGACTAGCGTGTACGAGCAGTACTTC. It specifies CASSPGLHVTSVYEQYF.

The rearrangement joins TRBV18 to TRBJ1-2; D possibly corresponds to TRBD1 (6 bases). The CDR3 runs 17 residues. The V gene lost 4 bases and the J gene lost 2 bases, with 20 bases spanning the gap. Germline lookup yields CDR1 KGHSH and CDR2 LQKENI. The CDR3 DNA reads as TGTGCCAGCTCACAAGAGTCAAAAGGACAGCTGAACTATGGCTACACCTTC. The encoded protein is CASSQESKGQLNYGYTF.

This chain joins TRBV29-1 and TRBJ2-5; possible D gene TRBD2, 5 bases. The V gene lost 0 bases and the J gene lost 4 bases, with 12 bases spanning the gap. Germline CDR1 and CDR2: SQVTM and ANQGSEA. The CDR3 length is 14 residues. CDR3 residues: CSVEDVGSRETQYF. Written as DNA, the CDR3 is TGCAGCGTTGAAGATGTTGGGAGTAGAGAGACCCAGTACTTC.

This rearrangement joins TRBV7-2 to TRBJ2-7; D remains unclear. Germline CDR1 and CDR2: SGHTA and FQGNSA. CDR3 length: 11 residues. Trimming left V 6 bases short and J 3 bases short, with 6 bases between. CDR3 sequence (DNA): TGTGCCAGCAGTCTCTTCTACGAGCAGTACTTC. This codes for CASSLFYEQYF.

The rearrangement joins TRBV5-8 to TRBJ2-1, with 7 bases that match TRBD2. There are 16 residues in the CDR3. Germline V gives CDR1 SGHTS, CDR2 YDEGEE. With V trimmed by 4 bases and J by 1 base, 8 bases remained unmatched. CDR3 sequence: CASSVDLAASYNEQFF. The CDR3 nucleotides read TGTGCCAGCAGCGTTGATCTAGCGGCATCCTACAATGAGCAGTTCTTC.

V gene TRBV6-6 combines with J gene TRBJ1-3, with a weak D call TRBD1 (5 bases). CDR1 and CDR2 (germline): MNHNY, SVGAGI (reference sequence). This CDR3 region has 15 residues. Trimming shortened V by 0 bases and J by 2 bases, and 8 bases separated the two germline ends. This CDR3 is CASSYSWGAGNTIYF. In DNA form, the CDR3 reads TGTGCCAGCAGTTACTCATGGGGGGCTGGAAACACCATATATTTT.

Comment on this clone: A read error may produce the germline difference seen at one junction end. The genes are TRBV5-1 and TRBJ2-5, with 13 nucleotides matching TRBD2. Germline V gene sequence: CDR1 SGHRS, CDR2 YFSETQ. The CDR3 is made up of 16 amino acids. The CDR3 bases are TGCGCCAGCAGTTTGGGACTAGCGGGGAACCAAGAGACCCAGTACTTC. Its translation is CASSLGLAGNQETQYF.

The chain joins TRBV27 to TRBJ2-5; 8 bases align to TRBD2. The end of the DNA is better explained by TRBJ2-7, so the J call may be wrong. Looked up from germline, CDR1 is MNHEY and CDR2 is SMNVEV (reference sequence). The CDR3 loop spans 16 amino acids. CDR3 nucleotides: TGTGCCAGCAGTTCCTTTGAGCGGGGGTCCCCCTACGAGCAGTACTTC. It is translated as CASSSFERGSPYEQYF.

The genes are TRBV25-1 and TRBJ2-3; possibly TRBD1 for D (5 bases). This CDR3 spans 16 amino acids. CDR1 MGHDK and CDR2 SYGVNS come from the germline V gene. V lost 8 bases and J 2 bases, leaving 20 bases between the germline ends. CDR3 amino acids: CASSLRSQDLTDTQYF. CDR3 in DNA: TGTGCCAGCTCTCTCCGATCACAGGACCTCACAGATACGCAGTATTTT.

J is TRBJ2-2 and V is TRBV6-1; unclear D gene. The germline V gene encodes CDR1 MNHNS and CDR2 SASEGT. The CDR3 consists of 14 residues. V dropped 5 bases and J dropped 6 bases, with 13 bases sitting between them. In nucleotides, the CDR3 is TGTGCCAGCAGTCATTTGACTGCGGCCGGGGAGCTGTTTTTT. It codes for CASSHLTAAGELFF.

This chain uses TRBV27 with TRBJ1-5, with unresolved D. CDR3 size: 14 residues. In germline, CDR1 is MNHEY, CDR2 SMNVEV (reference sequence). V lost 6 bases and J lost 0, with 9 bases in between. The DNA for the CDR3 is TGTGCCAGCAGCCCCAGGTTTAGCAATCAGCCCCAGCATTTT. Protein sequence: CASSPRFSNQPQHF.

The chain recombines TRBV18 with TRBJ1-1, with 7 bases fitting TRBD1. CDR1 is KGHSH, CDR2 LQKENI, per germline. The CDR3 covers 14 residues. V shed 3 bases, J shed 4 bases, and the junction held 5 bases outside the gene matches. CDR3 residues: CASSPLTGRTEAFF. For the CDR3, the DNA is TGTGCCAGCTCACCTTTGACAGGGCGCACTGAAGCTTTCTTT. Full variable domain (missing parts from reference TRBV18 and TRBJ1-1): NAGVMQNPRHLVRRRGQEARLRCSPMKGHSHVYWYRQLPEEGLKFMVYLQKENIIDESGMPKERFSAEFPKEGPSILRIQQVVRGDSAAYFCASSPLTGRTEAFFGQGTRLTVV.

The chain is built from TRBV19 and TRBJ1-5; 7 nucleotides agree with TRBD1. Germline CDR1 reads LNHDA; CDR2 reads SQIVND (reference sequence). The CDR3 is made up of 15 amino acids. Losses at the gene ends were 7 bases for V and 4 bases for J; bases not matched to a gene: 10. The CDR3 region is CASTLRAGGNQPQHF. CDR3 bases: TGTGCCAGTACCCTACGGGCAGGGGGGAATCAGCCCCAGCATTTT.

This chain links TRBV18 with TRBJ2-7; a possible D gene is TRBD2 (5 bases). Germline assignment: CDR1 KGHSH and CDR2 LQKENI. The CDR3 has 16 amino acids. V was cut by 3 bases and J by 1 base, with 16 bases left in between. The CDR3 bases are TGTGCCAGCTCACCGGGTCGCGGCGGGCCTTCCTACGAGCAGTACTTC. It encodes CASSPGRGGPSYEQYF. The variable domain in full, completed from reference TRBV18 and TRBJ2-7, reads NAGVMQNPRHLVRRRGQEARLRCSPMKGHSHVYWYRQLPEEGLKFMVYLQKENIIDESGMPKERFSAEFPKEGPSILRIQQVVRGDSAAYFCASSPGRGGPSYEQYFGPGTRLTVT.

The J gene is TRBJ2-1, the V gene TRBV4-3, with TRBD2 identical over 12 bases. With 0 bases clipped from V and 6 bases from J, the junction kept 6 bases outside the gene matches. CDR1 and CDR2 (germline): LGHNA, YSLEER. This CDR3 is 17 amino acids long. CDR3: CASSQDPSSGRGNEQFF. DNA for the CDR3: TGCGCCAGCAGCCAAGATCCGTCTAGCGGGAGGGGCAATGAGCAGTTCTTC.

The chain uses TRBV5-1 and TRBJ1-2; TRBD1 aligns across 7 bases. Germline V gives CDR1 SGHRS, CDR2 YFSETQ. After removal of 4 bases from V and 2 bases from J, the junction contained 14 bases not matched to a gene. There are 17 residues in the CDR3. This CDR3 is CASSLGQGGPSNYGYTF. The CDR3 nucleotides read TGCGCCAGCAGCCTGGGGCAGGGGGGACCTTCAAACTATGGCTACACCTTC.

The CDR3 here is CASSQDSAQGMGNQPQHF. DNA of the CDR3: TGCGCCAGCAGCCAAGATTCGGCTCAGGGGATGGGCAATCAGCCCCAGCATTTT. The chain links TRBV4-1 to TRBJ1-5; TRBD1 is a possible D gene (6 bases). The CDR3 consists of 18 residues. Trimming left V 0 bases short and J 2 bases short, with 17 bases between. In germline, CDR1 is MGHRA, CDR2 YSYEKL.

The J gene is TRBJ2-7, the V gene TRBV6-1; TRBD1 aligns across 7 bases. CDR1 is MNHNS and CDR2 is SASEGT in the germline V gene. The CDR3 consists of 15 residues. V lost 0 bases, J lost 5 bases, and 7 bases stayed unmatched. The CDR3 protein is CASSEAKGGSDEQYF. The CDR3 bases are TGTGCCAGCAGTGAAGCTAAAGGGGGCTCGGACGAGCAGTACTTC.

The chain has TRBV19 and TRBJ2-7, with D perhaps TRBD2 (5 bases). Germline lookup yields CDR1 LNHDA and CDR2 SQIVND (reference sequence). Trimming removed 2 bases from V and 0 bases from J, with 11 bases in between. The CDR3 is 15 residues long. CDR3 sequence (DNA): TGTGCCAGTAGTATACTAGCTGGAGACTCCTACGAGCAGTACTTC. It is translated as CASSILAGDSYEQYF.

The rearrangement joins TRBV11-2 to TRBJ2-7; the match to TRBD2 covers 11 bases. Trimming cost V 5 bases and J 0 bases; bases outside gene matches: 3. The CDR3 spans 15 residues. Germline CDR1 reads SGHAT; CDR2 reads FQNNGV. CDR3 region: CASSTTSGSSYEQYF. The CDR3 nucleotides read TGTGCCAGCAGCACCACTAGCGGGAGCTCCTACGAGCAGTACTTC.

The J gene is TRBJ2-2, the V gene TRBV18, with TRBD1 identical over 7 bases. J lost 4 bases, V lost 6 bases, and 5 bases had no gene match. Germline V gives CDR1 KGHSH, CDR2 LQKENI. CDR3 length: 14 amino acids. The CDR3 DNA sequence: TGTGCCAGCTCTCTGGGACAGACCACCGGGGAGCTGTTTTTT. Translation gives CASSLGQTTGELFF.